A selection of T cell receptor beta chains follows, all from one sample in a study of identical twins. One entry per CDR3 protein, called by TCRdb with MiXCR from the 5' RACE reads. The table lists 600,000 to 800,000 distinct CDR3 sequences, less than 25% of them singletons, with around 4.5% in the top ten. This sample also belongs to another study, concerning T cells expressing NK-cell markers.

The sequencing sample was made of PBMCs. The receptor source for this set is a woman in her late teens or twenties in good health. CDR3s leave out the opening cysteine and the closing phenylalanine or tryptophan. A D gene is named only where the DNA matches it firmly.

v_gene: TRBV28; d_gene: TRBD2; j_gene: TRBJ2-7; CDR3aa: ASSLSAAGGHYEQY
v_gene: TRBV20-1; d_gene: TRBD2; j_gene: TRBJ2-7; CDR3aa: SAKREGHGEQY
v_gene: TRBV7-9; d_gene: -; j_gene: TRBJ2-3; CDR3aa: ASCFGTDTQY
v_gene: TRBV20-1; d_gene: -; j_gene: TRBJ2-6; CDR3aa: SASRDPAPVLT
v_gene: TRBV7-9; d_gene: TRBD1; j_gene: TRBJ1-4; CDR3aa: ASSSPQGEGREKLF
v_gene: TRBV12-3/TRBV12-4; d_gene: TRBD2; j_gene: TRBJ2-1; CDR3aa: ASTTMTSGYNEQF
v_gene: TRBV4-2; d_gene: -; j_gene: TRBJ2-3; CDR3aa: ASSRGRDTDTQY
v_gene: TRBV27; d_gene: TRBD2; j_gene: TRBJ2-1; CDR3aa: ASRTSGSPYNEQF
v_gene: TRBV10-3; d_gene: TRBD2; j_gene: TRBJ2-2; CDR3aa: AISDSGRTGELF
v_gene: TRBV10-3; d_gene: TRBD1; j_gene: TRBJ2-2; CDR3aa: AIKGQGASGELF
v_gene: TRBV5-1; d_gene: -; j_gene: TRBJ1-5; CDR3aa: ASSLGPTGQPQH
v_gene: TRBV27; d_gene: TRBD1; j_gene: TRBJ2-1; CDR3aa: ASSAGTGSYNEQF
v_gene: TRBV7-9; d_gene: -; j_gene: TRBJ1-1; CDR3aa: ASSAPGASTEAF
v_gene: TRBV12-3/TRBV12-4; d_gene: TRBD2; j_gene: TRBJ2-1; CDR3aa: ASLLGGRAVRNEQF
v_gene: TRBV5-1; d_gene: TRBD1; j_gene: TRBJ2-4; CDR3aa: ASSTEGQGLAKNIQY
v_gene: TRBV9; d_gene: -; j_gene: TRBJ2-1; CDR3aa: ASSGSEQF
v_gene: TRBV5-1; d_gene: -; j_gene: TRBJ1-4; CDR3aa: ASSLDGEANEKLF
v_gene: TRBV20-1; d_gene: -; j_gene: TRBJ2-7; CDR3aa: SSWLQGTQEQY
v_gene: TRBV12-3/TRBV12-4; d_gene: -; j_gene: TRBJ2-7; CDR3aa: ASSLMGHFFLEQY
v_gene: TRBV6-1; d_gene: -; j_gene: TRBJ1-1; CDR3aa: ASSPGGTTEAF
v_gene: TRBV7-9; d_gene: -; j_gene: TRBJ1-2; CDR3aa: ASSPVQVDGYT
v_gene: TRBV4-2; d_gene: -; j_gene: TRBJ2-1; CDR3aa: ASSQGDGSYNEQF
v_gene: TRBV12-3/TRBV12-4; d_gene: TRBD1; j_gene: TRBJ1-2; CDR3aa: ASSTLQGTYGYT
v_gene: TRBV4-2; d_gene: -; j_gene: TRBJ2-7; CDR3aa: ASSQDRIEQY
v_gene: TRBV3-1; d_gene: -; j_gene: TRBJ2-2; CDR3aa: ASSHSAGTGELF
v_gene: TRBV27; d_gene: TRBD2; j_gene: TRBJ2-1; CDR3aa: ASSLRRESNEQF
v_gene: TRBV20-1; d_gene: TRBD2; j_gene: TRBJ2-1; CDR3aa: SATSGAYNEQF
v_gene: TRBV9; d_gene: TRBD2; j_gene: TRBJ2-1; CDR3aa: ASSPTGLVLNEQF
v_gene: TRBV6-5; d_gene: -; j_gene: TRBJ2-7; CDR3aa: ASSHRDTPYEQY
v_gene: TRBV14; d_gene: -; j_gene: TRBJ1-1; CDR3aa: ASSRRTGNPNTEAF
v_gene: TRBV29-1; d_gene: -; j_gene: TRBJ2-7; CDR3aa: SVDSVNGQY
v_gene: TRBV7-6; d_gene: -; j_gene: TRBJ2-1; CDR3aa: ASSLAIPTPLNYNEQF
v_gene: TRBV7-2; d_gene: TRBD2; j_gene: TRBJ2-7; CDR3aa: ASRNPSGYNSYEQY
v_gene: TRBV5-5; d_gene: TRBD1; j_gene: TRBJ1-1; CDR3aa: ASSLSRVWTGQNTEAF
v_gene: TRBV7-3; d_gene: -; j_gene: TRBJ2-7; CDR3aa: ASSPRAAREQY
v_gene: TRBV9; d_gene: -; j_gene: TRBJ2-1; CDR3aa: ASSVVSASYNEQF
v_gene: TRBV7-9; d_gene: -; j_gene: TRBJ2-3; CDR3aa: AAAVSTDTQY
v_gene: TRBV5-1; d_gene: TRBD1; j_gene: TRBJ2-7; CDR3aa: ASSLRERQGGIFYEQY
v_gene: TRBV3-1; d_gene: -; j_gene: TRBJ2-3; CDR3aa: ASSHLRAPTDTQY
v_gene: TRBV7-8; d_gene: -; j_gene: TRBJ1-2; CDR3aa: ASSLGGQGGYT